What follows is one T cell receptor (beta chain) and its context. Germline CDR1 MNHNY, CDR2 SVGAGI (reference sequence). Trimming removed 6 bases at V and 2 bases at J, with 13 bases between. This CDR3 region has 14 residues. These data come from a study of blood T cell repertoires in COVID-19. At the level of the study: Sites in the United States, Italy and Spain provided acute and convalescent COVID-19 samples. In each case, the material was cDNA or gDNA derived from T cells, B-cell-depleted T cells, or PBMCs.

Assay used: immunoSEQ multiplex PCR; TCRdb lists only in-frame clones, some missing. Among approximately 240,000 clones, 65% to 90% were seen once, and the ten largest hold 4.9%. This sequence originates from an elderly woman with active or convalescent COVID-19. The chain is built from TRBV6-6 and TRBJ1-2; a weak D match, TRBD1 (6 bases). The sample taken for sequencing was peripheral blood. CDR3 coding DNA: TGTGCCAGCAGCGAACCGGGACACAACTATGGCTACACCTTC. It translates to CASSEPGHNYGYTF.